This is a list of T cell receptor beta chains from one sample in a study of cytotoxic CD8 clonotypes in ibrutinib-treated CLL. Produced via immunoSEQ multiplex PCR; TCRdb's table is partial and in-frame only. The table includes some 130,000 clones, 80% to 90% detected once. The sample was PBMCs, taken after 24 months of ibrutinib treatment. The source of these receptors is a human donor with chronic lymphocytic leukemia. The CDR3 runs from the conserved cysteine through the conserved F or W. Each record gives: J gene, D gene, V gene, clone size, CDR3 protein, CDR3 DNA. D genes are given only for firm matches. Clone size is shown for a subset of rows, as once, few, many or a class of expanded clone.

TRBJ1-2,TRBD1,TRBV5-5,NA,CASSRSRDRVSTGYGYTF,TGTGCCAGCAGCCGATCTCGGGACAGGGTGTCAACAGGGTATGGCTACACCTTC
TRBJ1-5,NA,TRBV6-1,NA,CASRAGPNQPQHF,TGTGCCAGCAGGGCAGGGCCCAATCAGCCCCAGCATTTT
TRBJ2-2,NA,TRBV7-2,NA,CASSGPAENTGELFF,TGTGCCAGCAGCGGACCCGCAGAGAACACCGGGGAGCTGTTTTTT
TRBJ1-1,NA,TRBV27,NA,CASIKRDGNTEAFF,TGTGCCAGCATCAAAAGGGACGGGAACACTGAAGCTTTCTTT
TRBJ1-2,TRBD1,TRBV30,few,CAWARDRPYGYTF,TGTGCCTGGGCCCGGGACAGACCGTATGGCTACACCTTC
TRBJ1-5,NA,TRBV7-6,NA,CASGGMDQPQHF,TGTGCCAGCGGCGGGATGGATCAGCCCCAGCATTTT
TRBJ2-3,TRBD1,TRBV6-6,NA,CASSYLGQGGTDTQYF,TGTGCCAGCAGTTACTTGGGACAGGGAGGTACAGATACGCAGTATTTT
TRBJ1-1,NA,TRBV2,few,CASSVLGGRTEAFF,TGTGCCAGCAGTGTTCTCGGGGGGCGCACTGAAGCTTTCTTT
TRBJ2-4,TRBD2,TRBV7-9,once,CASSLVRGDVAKNIQYF,TGTGCCAGCAGCTTAGTTCGGGGGGACGTGGCCAAAAACATTCAGTACTTC
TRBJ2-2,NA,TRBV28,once,CASSLFRQNTGELFF,TGTGCCAGCAGTTTATTCCGACAGAACACCGGGGAGCTGTTTTTT
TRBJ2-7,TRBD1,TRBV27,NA,CASRQLYRGRQFYEQYF,TGTGCCAGCAGACAACTCTACAGGGGTAGGCAGTTCTACGAGCAGTACTTC
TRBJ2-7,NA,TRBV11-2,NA,CASSSGRGNYEQYF,TGTGCCAGCAGCTCCGGGCGTGGGAACTACGAGCAGTACTTC
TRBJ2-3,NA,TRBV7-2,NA,CASSLRGGTGTDTQYF,TGTGCCAGCAGCTTGAGGGGGGGGACAGGCACAGATACGCAGTATTTT
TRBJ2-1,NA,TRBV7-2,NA,CASRSPSRPYNEQFF,TGTGCCAGCAGGTCACCTAGCCGACCCTACAATGAGCAGTTCTTC
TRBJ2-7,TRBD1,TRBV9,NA,CASGKGTGTGDEQYF,TGTGCCAGCGGGAAGGGGACCGGGACAGGGGACGAGCAGTACTTC
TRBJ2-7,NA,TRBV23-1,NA,CASSHHSGYEQYF,TGCGCCAGCAGTCACCACAGCGGCTACGAGCAGTACTTC
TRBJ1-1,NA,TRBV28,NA,CASSLVKPNTEAFF,TGTGCCAGCAGTTTGGTAAAACCCAACACTGAAGCTTTCTTT
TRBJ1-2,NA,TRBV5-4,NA,CATQQSNYGYTF,TGTGCCACTCAACAGTCTAACTATGGCTACACCTTC
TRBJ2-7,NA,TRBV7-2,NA,CASSPLGYEQYF,TGTGCCAGCAGTCCGCTAGGGTACGAGCAGTACTTC
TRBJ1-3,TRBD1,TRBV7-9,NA,CASSLVHRGPGNTIYF,TGTGCCAGCAGCTTAGTACACAGGGGACCGGGAAACACCATATATTTT
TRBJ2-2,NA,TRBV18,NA,CASSPQEPRTGELFF,TGTGCCAGCTCACCACAGGAGCCTCGGACCGGGGAGCTGTTTTTT
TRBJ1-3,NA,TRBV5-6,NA,CASSWGASDSGNTIYF,TGTGCCAGCAGCTGGGGGGCCTCCGACTCTGGAAACACCATATATTTT
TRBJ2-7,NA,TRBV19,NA,CASSTGYPIYEQYF,TGTGCCAGTAGTACAGGGTACCCTATCTACGAGCAGTACTTC
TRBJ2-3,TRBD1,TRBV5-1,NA,CASSWGQGENTQYF,TGCGCCAGCAGCTGGGGACAGGGGGAGAATACGCAGTATTTT
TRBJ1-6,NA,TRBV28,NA,CASSLGRGAINSPLHF,TGTGCCAGCAGTTTAGGTCGGGGGGCAATCAATTCACCCCTCCACTTT
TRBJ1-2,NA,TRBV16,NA,CASSQQTRGGYTF,TGTGCCAGCAGCCAACAAACCAGGGGAGGCTACACCTTC
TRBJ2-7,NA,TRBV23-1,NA,CASRSGDHEQYF,TGCGCCAGCAGATCGGGAGATCACGAGCAGTACTTC
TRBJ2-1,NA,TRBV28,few,CASSFIASYNEQFF,TGTGCCAGCAGTTTTATAGCCTCCTACAATGAGCAGTTCTTC
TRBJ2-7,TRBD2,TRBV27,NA,CASRSGGGSYEQYF,TGTGCCAGCAGGTCGGGGGGGGGATCCTACGAGCAGTACTTC
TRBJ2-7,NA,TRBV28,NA,CASTRDSSYEQYF,TGTGCCAGCACCAGAGACAGCTCCTACGAGCAGTACTTC
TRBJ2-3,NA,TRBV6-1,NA,CASSEDGGVTAGTQYF,TGTGCCAGCAGTGAAGACGGCGGGGTTACGGCGGGTACGCAGTATTTT
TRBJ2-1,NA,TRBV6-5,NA,CASKSYNEQFF,TGTGCCAGCAAGAGCTACAATGAGCAGTTCTTC
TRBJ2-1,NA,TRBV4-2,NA,CASSPHARESSYNEQFF,TGTGCCAGCAGCCCCCATGCCAGGGAGAGCTCCTACAATGAGCAGTTCTTC
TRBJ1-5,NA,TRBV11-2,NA,CASSLGQGLNQPQHF,TGTGCCAGCAGCTTAGGGCAGGGACTAAATCAGCCCCAGCATTTT
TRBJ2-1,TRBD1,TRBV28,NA,CASRIQGAGDEQFF,TGTGCCAGCAGGATACAGGGGGCGGGGGATGAGCAGTTCTTC
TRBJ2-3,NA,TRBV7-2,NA,CASSLVGGSTDTQYF,TGTGCCAGCAGCTTAGTTGGCGGAAGCACAGATACGCAGTATTTT
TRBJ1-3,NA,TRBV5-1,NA,CASSSGGRNSGNTIYF,TGCGCCAGCAGCTCCGGAGGGAGGAACTCTGGAAACACCATATATTTT
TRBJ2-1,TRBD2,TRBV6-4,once,CASSGLAGSGEQFF,TGTGCCAGCAGTGGGCTAGCGGGTTCGGGTGAGCAGTTCTTC
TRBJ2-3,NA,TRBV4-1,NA,CASSQELGTSPPGDTQYF,TGCGCCAGCAGCCAAGAGCTCGGGACTTCTCCCCCGGGAGATACGCAGTATTTT
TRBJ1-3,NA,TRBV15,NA,CATSRLRVSGNTIYF,TGTGCCACCAGCAGATTGAGGGTCTCTGGAAACACCATATATTTT
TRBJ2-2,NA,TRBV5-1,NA,CASSLGTLGNTGELFF,TGCGCCAGCAGCTTGGGGACTTTGGGGAACACCGGGGAGCTGTTTTTT
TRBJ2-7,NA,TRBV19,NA,CASSIRRGDEQYF,TGTGCCAGTAGTATTCGAAGGGGTGACGAGCAGTACTTC
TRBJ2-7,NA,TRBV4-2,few,CASSGREKGEQYF,TGTGCCAGCAGTGGTCGGGAGAAGGGCGAGCAGTACTTC
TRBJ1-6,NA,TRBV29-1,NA,CSAKRDTNSPLHF,TGCAGCGCAAAGCGGGACACGAATTCACCCCTCCACTTT
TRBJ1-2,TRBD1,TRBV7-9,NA,CASSLAGDRQGYTF,TGTGCCAGCAGCTTAGCCGGGGACAGGCAGGGCTACACCTTC
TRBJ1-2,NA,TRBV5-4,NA,CASSLERGNYGYTF,TGTGCCAGCAGCTTGGAAAGGGGAAACTATGGCTACACCTTC
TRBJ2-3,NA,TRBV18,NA,CASSLAVSTDTQYF,TGTGCCAGCTCCTTAGCGGTGAGCACAGATACGCAGTATTTT
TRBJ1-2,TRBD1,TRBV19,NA,CASSIAGTGGYGYTF,TGTGCCAGTAGTATTGCCGGGACAGGGGGCTATGGCTACACCTTC
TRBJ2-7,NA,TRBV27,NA,CASSLQGGEQYF,TGTGCCAGCAGTTTGCAGGGGGGCGAGCAGTACTTC
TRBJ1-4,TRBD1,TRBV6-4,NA,CASRGTGDGNEKLFF,TGTGCCAGCAGGGGCACAGGGGATGGTAATGAAAAACTGTTTTTT
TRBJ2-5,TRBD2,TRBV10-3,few,CAIGTTGTSGLQETQYF,TGTGCCATCGGGACTACCGGGACTAGCGGACTCCAAGAGACCCAGTACTTC
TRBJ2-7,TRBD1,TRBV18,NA,CASSPTSSPSRQGAQEQYF,TGTGCCAGCTCACCAACGTCATCACCTTCGCGACAGGGGGCGCAGGAGCAGTACTTC
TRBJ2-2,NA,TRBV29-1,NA,CSVGGLNTGELFF,TGCAGCGTTGGGGGACTTAACACCGGGGAGCTGTTTTTT
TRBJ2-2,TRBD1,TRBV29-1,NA,CSSRTGGKDSGELFF,TGCAGCTCGCGGACAGGGGGCAAAGACTCCGGGGAGCTGTTTTTT
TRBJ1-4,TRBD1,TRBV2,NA,CASSKQGRTEKLFF,TGTGCCAGCAGTAAACAGGGGCGCACTGAAAAACTGTTTTTT
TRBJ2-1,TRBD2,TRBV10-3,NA,CAISASGRGDNEQFF,TGTGCCATCAGTGCCAGCGGGAGGGGAGACAATGAGCAGTTCTTC
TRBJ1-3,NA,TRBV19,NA,CATIPPELSSSGNTIYF,TGTGCCACCATCCCCCCGGAACTGAGTTCCTCTGGAAACACCATATATTTT
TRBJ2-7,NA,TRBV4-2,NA,CASSQRGQPSYEQYF,TGTGCCAGCAGCCAACGGGGCCAGCCTTCCTACGAGCAGTACTTC
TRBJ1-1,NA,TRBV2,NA,CASRDDLNTEAFF,TGTGCCAGCAGGGATGATCTGAACACTGAAGCTTTCTTT
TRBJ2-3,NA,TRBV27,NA,CASSHKRAGTDTQYF,TGTGCCAGCAGCCACAAGCGGGCTGGCACAGATACGCAGTATTTT